This T cell receptor beta chain was retrieved from a study of blood T cell repertoires in COVID-19 (TCRdb year 2020). Broadly, across the study: Recovered participants in ImmuneRACE Cohort 3 were defined by two consecutive negative NP/OP PCR tests, clearance by a healthcare professional, or resolution of symptoms. Where available, HLA class I and class II types were taken from metadata supplied by the sample provider and were not determined by assay-based typing. The dataset comprised deeply sampled blood TCRbeta repertoires from subjects exposed to, actively infected with, or recovered from COVID-19. The material from the prospective study consisted of cDNA or gDNA derived from T cells, B-cell-depleted T cells, or PBMCs. A de-identified subject ID, COVID-19 status, age in years and sex were almost always included in the sample metadata. The repertoires were released in a freely available public database intended as a resource for research on the immune response to SARS-CoV-2. Samples were obtained from the ongoing ImmuneRACE study (first 160 participants) and from over 1,000 subjects provided by 6 global collaborators. Samples covering the acute and convalescent phases of COVID-19 were provided by collaborators in the United States, Italy and Spain. Overall study results and their limits: How much clinical and demographic metadata was included differed by source and by participant, and the metadata was provided uncurated.

V ends up 8 bases short and J 6 bases short, with an unmatched junction base count of 9. The CDR3 spans 13 residues, from the cysteine through the phenylalanine. Kept here is only the CDR3 DNA, which spans 39 bases and is read in frame from base 1. CDR1 and CDR2 are drawn from the germline V gene: MNHEY, SVGAGI. TCRbeta CDR3 regions were amplified from genomic DNA using the immunoSEQ Assay, a bias-controlled multiplex PCR. The original pipeline was this. Nucleated cell counts per sample were estimated from amplification of reference gene primers within the assay. To quantify the absolute abundance of each unique TCRbeta CDR3 rearrangement, sequence reads were collapsed and filtered. For each sample, productive Simpson clonality was calculated as the square root of Simpson's diversity index across productive rearrangements. Sourced from immuneACCESS, this table was stored by TCRdb with only in-frame sequences that have V and J called. A share of the clones is absent; for the studies checked, an unresolved V gene accounts for under half, and the remainder has no known explanation. For V, J and clone size, that table is used; D and trimming come from the DNA. The sample table lists approximately 360,000 clones, roughly 86% of them with a count of one. The ten largest clones take up 1.9% of the sample.

Concerning this clone: What antigen it recognizes has not been identified. No qualities accompany the bases; no much larger clone lies one base away.

Participants in the prospective study were aged about 18 to 100 years, lived in about two dozen United States geographic areas, and enrolled through a virtual design. To assign participants to cohorts, the prospective study relied on clinical history that participants themselves reported in a screening survey and a study questionnaire. Mobile phlebotomists in the prospective study collected whole blood, serum and a nasopharyngeal or oropharyngeal swab from every participant. Additional blood draws and questionnaires over an approximately two-month period could optionally be provided by prospective study participants. Before DNA extraction, prospective study blood samples were shipped either frozen or at room temperature.

In this chain, TRBV6-5 is recombined with TRBJ1-2; 7 bases in between match TRBD1. Sequenced: PBMCs or T cells enriched from blood (not recorded which). The sequence was obtained from a man in his forties or fifties in a cohort exposed to, infected with or recovered from COVID-19 (not recorded which). The DNA sequence reads TGTGCCAGCCGAAAGACAGGGAGTAATGGCTACACCTTC. This translates into CASRKTGSNGYTF.